A selection of T cell receptor beta chains follows, all from one sample in a study of metastatic and nonmetastatic thyroid tumors. MiXCR was used by TCRdb to re-call the PCR reads. The sample records over 6,500 clones, roughly a third being singletons. The sequenced material came from adjacent normal tissue. The receptor source for this set is a female donor with papillary thyroid cancer or a benign thyroid nodule (not recorded which). Some clones in this sample may be carry-over from other donors' samples. Each CDR3 is given with its conserved first and last residue. The D gene is left open where the match is weak. Part of the rows lack a size; the others show once, few, many or a class for expanded clones.

j_call,clone_size,d_call,v_call,cdr3_nt,cdr3_aa
TRBJ1-3,many,-,TRBV9,TGTGCCAGCAGCGTAGCTTCCGGGCAGCAGTCTGGAAACACCATATATTTT,CASSVASGQQSGNTIYF
TRBJ2-1,few,TRBD1,TRBV10-3,TGTGCCATCAGAGGGACAGGGGGCTACAATGAGCAGTTCTTC,CAIRGTGGYNEQFF
TRBJ1-6,few,-,TRBV20-1,TGCAGTGCTGCCATCGGGGCCCGCTCCTATAATTCACCCCTCCACTTT,CSAAIGARSYNSPLHF
TRBJ2-7,few,-,TRBV19,TGTGCCACCCTAAGGGACAGCGGGACCTACGAGCAGTACTTC,CATLRDSGTYEQYF
TRBJ2-3,medium-sized,-,TRBV7-3,TGTGCCAGCAGCTTGGGCGGGGGCTTGACAGATACGCAGTATTTT,CASSLGGGLTDTQYF
TRBJ1-5,-,-,TRBV6-1,TGTGCCAGCAGTGAATCAGGGTACAGAGGTTGCAATCATCCCCAGCATTTT,CASSESGYRGCNHPQHF
TRBJ1-5,few,-,TRBV6-2/TRBV6-3,TGTGCCAGCAGTTTTCGAGAGCTCGATCGGCCCCAGCATTTT,CASSFRELDRPQHF
TRBJ1-1,-,-,TRBV6-1,TGTGCCAGCAGTGCAACCAGGAGCACTGAAGCTTTCTTT,CASSATRSTEAFF
TRBJ1-1,few,TRBD1,TRBV12-3/TRBV12-4,TGTGCCAGCACCCGGACAGGGACGAACACTGAAGCTTTCTTT,CASTRTGTNTEAFF
TRBJ2-3,medium-sized,-,TRBV2,TGTGCCAGCAGTTTCCTGACACACCCGAGCACAGATACGCAGTATTTT,CASSFLTHPSTDTQYF
TRBJ1-5,-,TRBD1,TRBV7-2,TGTGCCAGAAGTCAGGGGGCCCGTAAGCCCCAGCATTTT,CARSQGARKPQHF
TRBJ1-2,-,-,TRBV7-9,TGTGCCAGCAGCTTTTGGGGTGAAGGCTACACCTTC,CASSFWGEGYTF
TRBJ2-6,few,TRBD1,TRBV6-1,TGTGCCAGCAGCGGACAGGGGGCCTGGGCCAACGTCCTGACTTTC,CASSGQGAWANVLTF
TRBJ2-7,few,-,TRBV27,TGTGCCAGCAGCAGGACATCCTCCTACGAGCAGTACTTC,CASSRTSSYEQYF
TRBJ1-1,large,-,TRBV19,TGTGCCAGTAGTATAGGCCAGAACACTGAAGCTTTCTTT,CASSIGQNTEAFF
TRBJ2-2,-,-,TRBV13,TGTGCCAGCAGCTTAGACGGGGGGGACAGGAACACCGGGGAGCTGTTTTTT,CASSLDGGDRNTGELFF
TRBJ1-1,few,-,TRBV27,TGTGCCAGCAGAATTTCCGACGTACCTAGCACTGAAGCTTTCTTT,CASRISDVPSTEAFF
TRBJ2-7,few,-,TRBV28,TGTGCCAGCAGTCCGCTTTTGGGGAACACCGCCTACGAGCAGTACTTC,CASSPLLGNTAYEQYF
TRBJ2-3,few,-,TRBV19,TGTGCCAGTAGTAAGGGGGGCGGGACAGATACGCAGTATTTT,CASSKGGGTDTQYF
TRBJ1-6,few,TRBD1,TRBV6-1,TGTGCCAGCACCGGACAGGGGAATAATTCACCCCTCCACTTT,CASTGQGNNSPLHF
TRBJ1-2,once,TRBD1,TRBV20-1,TGCAGTGCTAGAGGCCGACAGGGACGGGGGTATGGCTACACCTTC,CSARGRQGRGYGYTF
TRBJ1-1,-,-,TRBV12-3/TRBV12-4,TGTGCCAGCATTCACAGGGTGCGAGCTTTCTTT,CASIHRVRAFF
TRBJ2-7,-,-,TRBV6-2/TRBV6-3,TGTGCCAGCACCGACTCGGGCTCGGCCTACGAGCAGTACTTC,CASTDSGSAYEQYF
TRBJ1-2,-,-,TRBV2,TGTGCCAGCAGTGAGGTGGGTAAAACGTGCTACACCTTC,CASSEVGKTCYTF
TRBJ2-3,-,TRBD1,TRBV11-2,TGTGCCAGCAGCTTGGGGGACAGGGACGCAGATACGCAGTATTTT,CASSLGDRDADTQYF
TRBJ2-7,-,-,TRBV2,TGTGCCAGCAGTGATTCCAGGCTAACCTACGAGCAGTACTTC,CASSDSRLTYEQYF
TRBJ1-5,few,-,TRBV6-1,TGTGCCAGCAGTCGTCTAGCGGGGCAGAATCAGCCCCAGCATTTT,CASSRLAGQNQPQHF
TRBJ1-1,many,-,TRBV5-5,TGTGCCAGCAGCCCTCCGTTGTGGACTGAAGCTTTCTTT,CASSPPLWTEAFF
TRBJ2-2,-,-,TRBV5-1,-,CASSLTVAVGTANTGELFF
TRBJ1-6,medium-sized,TRBD1,TRBV5-1,TGCGCCAGCAGCTCCGGGGACAGGGGGCAGGATTCACCCCTCCACTTT,CASSSGDRGQDSPLHF
TRBJ2-7,few,TRBD2,TRBV2,TGTGCCAGCAGTAGCGGGATAGACGAGCAGTACTTC,CASSSGIDEQYF
TRBJ1-2,-,TRBD1,TRBV6-1,TGTGCCAGCAGACCGGGACAGGAAAACTATGGCTACACCTTC,CASRPGQENYGYTF
TRBJ1-2,-,-,TRBV20-1,TGCAGTGCTAGAGACCTAGGGAGGGGGATCGGAAATGGCTACACCTTC,CSARDLGRGIGNGYTF
TRBJ2-7,-,TRBD2,TRBV19,TGTGCCAGTAGTCTACTAGCGGGAGGGCCTGGAGAGCAGTACTTC,CASSLLAGGPGEQYF
TRBJ1-1,-,-,TRBV20-1,TGCAGTCCGCGCAGGGGTTCAATAACTGAAGCTTTCTTT,CSPRRGSITEAFF
TRBJ1-2,-,-,TRBV20-1,TGCAGTGCTAGAGACCGCCTGGGAGTAGGTCACTATGGCTACACCTTC,CSARDRLGVGHYGYTF
TRBJ1-1,-,-,TRBV28,TGTGCCAGCCGGGGCGGGTGGGCTGAAGCTTTCTTT,CASRGGWAEAFF
TRBJ2-7,-,TRBD1,TRBV7-8,TGTGCCAGCAGTTACGGGGGACAGGAGTCCTACGAGCAGTACTTC,CASSYGGQESYEQYF
TRBJ2-7,few,-,TRBV5-6,TGTGCCAGCAGCTCATTGCCGGACCCGACCTCCTACGAGCAGTACTTC,CASSSLPDPTSYEQYF
TRBJ2-2,medium-sized,-,TRBV18,TGTGCCAGCTCACCACCTCGGGGGCAAGTTTACACCGGGGAGCTGTTTTTT,CASSPPRGQVYTGELFF
TRBJ2-7,-,-,TRBV6-1,TGTGCCAGCAGTGAAAATCCGCTAGCAGGGTACGAGCAGTACTTC,CASSENPLAGYEQYF
TRBJ2-1,-,-,TRBV7-3,TGTGCCAGCAGCTTAGTGGGGAAAAACTACAATGAGCAGTTCTTC,CASSLVGKNYNEQFF
TRBJ1-2,-,-,TRBV6-1,TGTGCCAGCAGCAGAGAGAGGAGCCAGGGATATGGCTACACCTTC,CASSRERSQGYGYTF
TRBJ2-1,medium-sized,TRBD1,TRBV6-5,TGTGCCAGCAGACTCGAGGGGGCCAAACCTTACAATGAGCAGTTCTTC,CASRLEGAKPYNEQFF
TRBJ1-5,medium-sized,-,TRBV19,TGTGCCAGTAGTGGCAGAGGGTTGGAAAGCAATCAGCCCCAGCATTTT,CASSGRGLESNQPQHF
TRBJ2-1,-,-,TRBV24-1,TGTGCCACCAGTGACCCTACTAATAACAATGAGCAGTTCTTC,CATSDPTNNNEQFF